This TCR beta chain derives from a study of blood T cell repertoires in COVID-19. Germline V gives CDR1 MNHEY, CDR2 SVGEGT. CDR3 length: 15 amino acids. V dropped 0 bases and J dropped 4 bases, with 9 bases sitting between them. Clones were read by immunoSEQ multiplex PCR, and TCRdb kept only the in-frame ones, dropping some. The sample lists roughly 180,000 clones; 81% were seen once. The rearrangement uses TRBV6-2 or TRBV6-3 and TRBJ2-2, with D tentatively TRBD1 (6 bases). The receptor was isolated from a woman aged 40-49 years with COVID-19, enrolled during active disease. The sequenced sample was peripheral blood. CDR3 sequence (DNA): TGTGCCAGCAGTTACTCCCAGGGGATCACCGGGGAGCTGTTTTTT. Its translation: CASSYSQGITGELFF.